The 14 T cell receptor beta chains presented below share a single source sample, sequenced in a study of identical twins (dated by TCRdb to the mid-2010s). Preparation of the library involved 5' RACE. TCRdb names Illumina HiSeq 2000 as the instrument used. TCRdb's own reprocessing of the public reads used fastp at Q25 and MiXCR and kept productive beta chains. Each record represents a unique CDR3 protein, reported with the most common genes and DNA among its rows. Across this sample there are about 250,000 distinct CDR3 sequences, with around 15% seen only once. Approximately 10% of the sample goes to the ten largest clones. Sequenced sample: memory (CD45RO+) T cells sorted from blood. The intended sense of this specimen's cell subset or site label: CD45RO+ enriched T cells. These receptor sequences come from a woman aged 18-30 years in good health.

Worth noting for this clonotype: The germline gene is not matched at one end of the junction; a read error may be the cause. The CDR3 nucleotides are TGTGCCAGCAGTTACCAGAGGACTAGCGGGATCGTGGCCTACGGGCAGTACTTC. Translated, it gives CASSYQRTSGIVAYGQYF. The rearrangement links TRBV2 to TRBJ2-7, with 12 bases lining up with TRBD2. The CDR3 covers 18 residues. Germline V lookup: CDR1 SNHLY, CDR2 FYNNEI.

This chain links TRBV7-8 with TRBJ2-7, with a tentative D call TRBD1 (6 bases). Trimming left V 1 base short and J 3 bases short, with 19 bases between. This CDR3 comprises 17 residues. CDR1 is SGHVS, CDR2 FQNEAQ, per germline. The CDR3, as DNA: TGTGCCAGCAGCTTAGTACGTCAGGGGCAGGTTCACTACGAGCAGTACTTC. Residues: CASSLVRQGQVHYEQYF.

The chain combines TRBV12-3 or TRBV12-4 with TRBJ2-1; 8 bases are a match to TRBD2. The V and J ends lost 6 bases and 8 bases, in that order; junction bases with no gene match: 12. The CDR3 has 15 residues. CDR3 sequence (DNA): TGTGCCAGCAGCCCCACGCGGACTAGCTTAGATGAGCAGTTCTTC. It yields the protein CASSPTRTSLDEQFF.

This clonotype has ten or more counts. The CDR3 nucleotides are TGCAGTGCTAGAGATGCTAGCGCGAACTCCTACGAGCAGTACTTC. As protein: CSARDASANSYEQYF. The chain joins TRBV20-1 to TRBJ2-7, with D possibly matching TRBD2 (6 bases). This CDR3 has 15 amino acids. The V and J ends lost 0 bases and 0 bases respectively, with 12 bases between them. Germline V CDR1 and CDR2: DFQATT, SNEGSKA (reference sequence).

This clonotype has ten or more counts. This chain uses TRBV7-9 with TRBJ2-1; 12 bases line up with TRBD2. Losses at the gene ends were 5 bases for V and 9 bases for J; bases not matched to a gene: 8. This CDR3 has 15 amino acids. The germline CDR1 and CDR2 sequences are SEHNR and FQNEAQ (reference sequence). CDR3 residues: CASSIRTSGNSEQFF. The DNA of the CDR3 is TGTGCCAGCAGCATACGGACTAGCGGGAATTCTGAGCAGTTCTTC.

This clonotype showed up many times. This rearrangement joins TRBV7-2 to TRBJ2-1, with 8 bases fitting TRBD2. CDR3 size: 15 residues. Germline CDR1 reads SGHTA; CDR2 reads FQGNSA. With V trimmed by 2 bases and J by 4 bases, 4 bases remained unmatched. CDR3 sequence (DNA): TGTGCCAGCAGCTTAAAGGCGGGAGGTTACAATGAGCAGTTCTTC. As protein: CASSLKAGGYNEQFF.

The chain couples TRBV7-2 to TRBJ1-2; D remains unclear. V was trimmed by 8 bases and J by 2 bases, leaving 15 bases between them. In germline, CDR1 is SGHTA, CDR2 FQGNSA. This CDR3 spans 14 amino acids. In DNA, the CDR3 is TGTGCCAGCTCTAACTCAGGTGGAAACTATGGCTACACCTTC. As protein: CASSNSGGNYGYTF.

V and J are TRBV20-1 and TRBJ1-2; D may be TRBD1 (6 bases). Between the trimmed V and J ends, which lost 4 bases and 6 bases, there was a span of 12 bases. Germline-derived CDR1 and CDR2 are DFQATT and SNEGSKA (reference sequence). The CDR3 runs 12 residues. The DNA of the CDR3 is TGCAGTGCTAAACAGGGCGGCCATGGCTACACCTTC. This translates into CSAKQGGHGYTF.

There are a few counts of this clonotype. The gene calls are TRBV3-1 and TRBJ2-1, with a tentative D call TRBD1 (6 bases). The V end was cut by 2 bases, the J end by 2 bases, with 13 bases between. The CDR3 is made up of 16 amino acids. The V gene's germline CDR1 is LGHDT and CDR2 YNNKEL (reference sequence). DNA of the CDR3: TGTGCCAGCAGCCAAACGGGCAGGGGCGCCTACAATGAGCAGTTCTTC. Translation: CASSQTGRGAYNEQFF.

The chain carries TRBV5-1 and TRBJ2-3, with 7 bases identical to TRBD2. Germline loops: CDR1 SGHRS, CDR2 YFSETQ. V lost 2 bases to trimming and J lost 5 bases; unmatched junction nucleotides: 11. The CDR3 covers 16 residues. CDR3 sequence (DNA): TGCGCCAGCAGCTTCCCGCCGGCGGGAGATCGAGATACGCAGTATTTT. This encodes CASSFPPAGDRDTQYF.

This clonotype occurred a few times. The chain couples TRBV7-9 to TRBJ2-1; D remains unclear. The germline gives CDR1 SEHNR, CDR2 FQNEAQ (reference sequence). CDR3 size: 14 residues. Deletions cut 1 base from V and 7 bases from J, with 11 bases between. CDR3 in DNA: TGTGCCAGCAGCTTAGGCGTCCGGTGGAATGAGCAGTTCTTC. This codes for CASSLGVRWNEQFF.

This clonotype turned up a few times. This chain uses TRBV10-1 with TRBJ2-2; D unclear. The CDR3 extends over 13 amino acids. Germline CDR1 WNHNN, CDR2 SYGVQD (reference sequence). V was cut by 0 bases and J by 8 bases, with 7 bases left in between. DNA of the CDR3: TGCGCCAGCAGTGAGTCCGGTTATGGGGAGCTGTTTTTT. Encoded protein: CASSESGYGELFF.

This clonotype has just a few counts. The rearrangement uses TRBV12-3 or TRBV12-4 and TRBJ2-4, with D possibly being TRBD2 (5 bases). The CDR3 runs 16 residues. V was pared by 1 base and J by 1 base, with 11 bases between. CDR3 sequence (DNA): TGTGCCAGCAGTTTAGGCGCCGGGGTGGCCAAAAACATTCAGTACTTC. Protein sequence: CASSLGAGVAKNIQYF.

The rearrangement uses TRBV5-1 and TRBJ1-1; D is uncertain. Looked up from germline, CDR1 is SGHRS and CDR2 is YFSETQ. The CDR3 has 14 residues. V was cut by 1 base and J by 6 bases, with 13 bases left in between. The CDR3 DNA sequence: TGCGCCAGCAGCTTGTTGGGCCCGGTTTCTGAAGCTTTCTTT. It translates to CASSLLGPVSEAFF.